This T cell receptor (beta chain) was identified during a study of blood T cell repertoires in COVID-19. Germline V lookup: CDR1 MNHEY, CDR2 SMNVEV (reference sequence). The CDR3 extends over 14 amino acids. Trimming removed 5 bases from V and 6 bases from J; junction bases left unmatched: 5. Participant reports of clinical history set cohort assignment. Profiling relied on immunoSEQ multiplex PCR, and the TCRdb table lists in-frame clones only, not all of them. The sample lists about 380,000 clones; 88% were seen once. This receptor was identified in a young woman who had recovered from COVID-19. The chain uses TRBV27 and TRBJ1-4, with TRBD1 identical over 8 bases. Sequencing was performed on PBMCs or T cells enriched from blood (not recorded which). CDR3 amino acids: CASSLRTGYEKLFF. CDR3 bases: TGTGCCAGCAGTCTCCGGACAGGGTATGAAAAACTGTTTTTT.